The 26 T cell receptor beta chains below come from one sample, sequenced in a study of blood T cell repertoires in COVID-19. Method: immunoSEQ multiplex PCR; TCRdb's copy keeps in-frame clones and lacks some. The sample lists about 200,000 clones, more than 75% occurring once. Sequenced sample: peripheral blood. The receptors stem from a woman of 80 years or more with acute or convalescent COVID-19.

This chain links TRBV5-8 with TRBJ1-2; D is ambiguous. Germline V gene data show CDR1 as SGHTS and CDR2 as YDEGEE. The germline V and J ends were trimmed by 2 bases and 0 bases, with 14 bases remaining between them. CDR3 length equals 16 residues. The CDR3 is CASSFRGTGTNYGYTF. Written as DNA, the CDR3 is TGTGCCAGCAGCTTTCGGGGTACGGGGACTAACTATGGCTACACCTTC.

The V call is TRBV9, the J call TRBJ1-1, with 10 bases identical to TRBD1. The CDR3 runs 15 residues. Trimming at V came to 0 bases and at J to 9 bases, leaving 8 bases not matched to a gene. CDR1 is SGDLS and CDR2 is YYNGEE in the germline V gene. CDR3 nucleotides: TGTGCCAGCAGCGTAGAGGTTGGACAGGGGGACCAAGCTTTCTTT. Amino acid sequence: CASSVEVGQGDQAFF.

This clone was counted a single time. DNA of the CDR3: TGTGCCAGCAGTTCGACCCAGGGGGGCCGACTGTTTTTT. The encoded protein is CASSSTQGGRLFF. The V call is TRBV9, the J call TRBJ1-4; 7 bases are shared with TRBD1. V lost 5 bases, J lost 13 bases, and 11 bases stayed unmatched. The length of the CDR3 is 13 residues. CDR1 and CDR2 from the germline V gene are SGDLS and YYNGEE.

This chain uses TRBV7-9 with TRBJ2-7, with TRBD2 matching 14 bases. The germline V gene encodes CDR1 SEHNR and CDR2 FQNEAQ (reference sequence). The CDR3 length is 16 residues. V shed 5 bases and J 2 bases; nucleotides not matched to a gene: 5. The chain's CDR3 is CASSVGLAGAAYEQYF. The CDR3 DNA reads as TGTGCCAGCAGCGTGGGACTAGCGGGAGCCGCCTACGAGCAGTACTTC.

This chain links TRBV5-1 with TRBJ2-3, with D unclear. Germline-derived CDR1 and CDR2 are SGHRS and YFSETQ. The CDR3 loop spans 13 amino acids. V was cut by 0 bases and J by 6 bases, with 8 bases left in between. CDR3 in amino acids: CASSLAEPDTQYF. Written as DNA, the CDR3 is TGCGCCAGCAGCTTGGCGGAGCCGGATACGCAGTATTTT.

This clone was detected once. J is TRBJ2-3 and V is TRBV2; weak D call: TRBD1 (7 bases). Looked up from germline, CDR1 is SNHLY and CDR2 is FYNNEI. This CDR3 comprises 15 residues. V was clipped by 9 bases and J by 0 bases, with 16 bases between them. The CDR3 here is CARGGQTLSTDTQYF. The CDR3 DNA is TGTGCCAGGGGGGGACAGACCCTTAGCACAGATACGCAGTATTTT.

The chain has TRBV19 and TRBJ2-1; 9 positions agree with TRBD2. The CDR3 contains 16 residues. Per germline, CDR1 LNHDA and CDR2 SQIVND (reference sequence). Unmatched junction bases numbered 5, after V lost 1 base and J lost 4 bases. CDR3: CASSIVAAGGYNEQFF. The CDR3 DNA follows: TGTGCCAGTAGTATAGTGGCCGCGGGAGGGTACAATGAGCAGTTCTTC. The variable domain in full, with the rest retrieved from reference TRBV19 and TRBJ2-1, is DGGITQSPKYLFRKEGQNVTLSCEQNLNHDAMYWYRQDPGQGLRLIYYSQIVNDFQKGDIAEGYSVSREKKESFPLTVTSAQKNPTAFYLCASSIVAAGGYNEQFFGPGTRLTVL.

The rearrangement links TRBV7-9 to TRBJ1-1, with 8 bases that match TRBD1. Germline V CDR1 and CDR2: SEHNR, FQNEAQ (reference sequence). With V trimmed by 1 base and J by 8 bases, 9 bases remained unmatched. The CDR3 loop spans 15 amino acids. CDR3 sequence reads: CASSLGRAGGSEAFF. CDR3 bases: TGTGCCAGCAGCTTAGGTCGGGCAGGGGGCTCGGAAGCTTTCTTT.

V and J are TRBV21-1 and TRBJ2-1; the table assigns TRBD1, which was not confirmed against the DNA. TRBV21-1 corresponds to a pseudogene. The CDR3 is made up of 16 amino acids. CDR3 protein: CASSKGVTGVEGLRFF. CDR3 DNA sequence: TGTGCCAGCAGCAAAGGCGTGACAGGGGTCGAGGGGTTGCGGTTCTTC.

V usage is TRBV18 and J usage is TRBJ2-7, with TRBD2 matching over 12 bases. The germline V gene encodes CDR1 KGHSH and CDR2 LQKENI. The V gene end was trimmed by 3 bases and the J gene end by 7 bases; junction bases not matched to a gene: 10. The CDR3 spans 16 residues. The CDR3 spells CASSPLTSGSVGEQYF. For the CDR3, the DNA is TGTGCCAGCTCACCGCTGACTAGCGGGAGTGTCGGGGAGCAGTACTTC.

The V and J genes are TRBV4-3 and TRBJ2-3; maybe TRBD1 (6 bases). The CDR3 spans 16 residues. Trimming took 0 bases from V and 1 from J, leaving 11 bases between them. CDR1 LGHNA and CDR2 YSLEER come from the germline V gene. CDR3 residues: CASSQDNRAGTDTQYF. As DNA, the CDR3 is TGCGCCAGCAGCCAAGATAACAGGGCAGGCACAGATACGCAGTATTTT.

The rearrangement links TRBV6-2 or TRBV6-3 to TRBJ2-7; D gene unclear. Trimming took 3 bases from V and 7 from J, leaving 13 bases between them. CDR3 length: 13 residues. Germline assignment: CDR1 MNHEY and CDR2 SVGEGT. The CDR3: CASSYYASGEQYF. The CDR3 coding sequence is TGTGCCAGCAGTTATTATGCCTCAGGAGAGCAGTACTTC.

The rearrangement uses TRBV5-6 and TRBJ2-5; a possible D gene is TRBD1 (5 bases). The CDR3 sequence is 16 residues long. Between the trimmed V and J ends, which lost 2 bases and 3 bases, there was a span of 17 bases. Per germline, CDR1 SGHDT and CDR2 YYEEEE. The CDR3 nucleotides are TGTGCCAGCAGCTTTTTCTTAGGCAGGGTGAAAGAGACCCAGTACTTC. Its translation: CASSFFLGRVKETQYF.

This clone was recorded a few times. This rearrangement joins TRBV19 to TRBJ2-7; D is possibly TRBD1 (5 bases). The CDR3 is made up of 13 amino acids. CDR1 is LNHDA, CDR2 SQIVND, per germline (reference sequence). V lost 1 base, J lost 5 bases, and 9 bases lay in between. For the CDR3, the DNA is TGTGCCAGTAGTATAGTACAGGCAGACGAGCAGTACTTC. Translating it yields CASSIVQADEQYF. The full variable domain, in which reference TRBV19 and TRBJ2-7 provide the parts outside the CDR3, is DGGITQSPKYLFRKEGQNVTLSCEQNLNHDAMYWYRQDPGQGLRLIYYSQIVNDFQKGDIAEGYSVSREKKESFPLTVTSAQKNPTAFYLCASSIVQADEQYFGPGTRLTVT.

The chain uses TRBV29-1 and TRBJ1-1, with TRBD1 matching 8 bases. The CDR3 extends over 14 amino acids. The germline V gene encodes CDR1 SQVTM and CDR2 ANQGSEA. With V trimmed by 7 bases and J by 1 base, 8 bases remained unmatched. Here the CDR3 DNA reads TGCAGCGGATACAGGGGGTCGAAGAACACTGAAGCTTTCTTT. Its protein is CSGYRGSKNTEAFF.

V usage is TRBV6-1 and J usage is TRBJ1-1; perhaps TRBD1 as D (6 bases). This CDR3 comprises 13 residues. The germline V gene has CDR1 MNHNS and CDR2 SASEGT. The V end lost 3 bases, the J end lost 4 bases, and 9 bases lay between the germline ends. Here the CDR3 reads CASSDQGTTEAFF. The CDR3 DNA reads as TGTGCCAGCAGTGATCAGGGGACCACTGAAGCTTTCTTT.

The chain employs TRBV20-1 and TRBJ1-1; D not resolved. Germline CDR1 and CDR2: DFQATT and SNEGSKA (reference sequence). V was pared by 3 bases and J by 2 bases, with 4 bases between. There are 11 residues in the CDR3. The CDR3 protein is CSASSNTEAFF. As DNA, the CDR3 is TGCAGTGCTAGTTCTAACACTGAAGCTTTCTTT.

The chain links TRBV6-5 to TRBJ1-2; 8 nucleotides align to TRBD1. Germline V gene sequence: CDR1 MNHEY, CDR2 SVGAGI. Germline trimming cut 5 bases from V and 5 bases from J; bases unmatched to any gene: 10. This CDR3 is 15 amino acids long. CDR3 in amino acids: CASSRGRGLGYGYTF. The DNA of the CDR3 is TGTGCCAGCAGTCGGGGCAGGGGGCTGGGTTATGGCTACACCTTC.

This chain uses TRBV30 with TRBJ1-1; weak D call: TRBD1 (5 bases). V was trimmed by 0 bases and J by 6 bases, leaving 11 bases between them. Per the germline V gene, CDR1 is GTSNPN and CDR2 is SVGIG (reference sequence). The CDR3 runs to 13 residues. The CDR3, as DNA: TGTGCCTGGAGTGTTGGGACTTTCGCTGAAGCTTTCTTT. This gives the protein CAWSVGTFAEAFF. The variable domain in full, completed from reference TRBV30 and TRBJ1-1, reads SQTIHQWPATLVQPVGSPLSLECTVEGTSNPNLYWYRQAAGRGLQLLFYSVGIGQISSEVPQNLSASRPQDRQFILSSKKLLLSDSGFYLCAWSVGTFAEAFFGQGTRLTVV.

The CDR3 spells CASLLQAPFEKLFF. The CDR3 DNA sequence: TGTGCCAGCCTCCTACAGGCCCCATTTGAAAAACTGTTTTTT. The chain links TRBV2 to TRBJ1-4, with D maybe TRBD1 (5 bases). V lost 8 bases, J lost 7 bases, and 17 bases lay in between. The CDR3 spans 14 residues. Germline V gene sequence: CDR1 SNHLY, CDR2 FYNNEI.

The chain links TRBV5-1 to TRBJ2-1; no clear D gene. V lost 2 bases to trimming and J lost 7 bases, with 13 bases between them. The CDR3 spans 14 residues. Per the germline V gene, CDR1 is SGHRS and CDR2 is YFSETQ. DNA for the CDR3: TGCGCCAGCAGCTTAGTCGTAAGTAGAAATGAGCAGTTCTTC. As protein: CASSLVVSRNEQFF. Full variable domain (remainder filled in from reference TRBV5-1 and TRBJ2-1): KAGVTQTPRYLIKTRGQQVTLSCSPISGHRSVSWYQQTPGQGLQFLFEYFSETQRNKGNFPGRFSGRQFSNSRSEMNVSTLELGDSALYLCASSLVVSRNEQFFGPGTRLTVL.

This clone has a single count. This chain uses TRBV4-2 with TRBJ2-2; unclear D gene. Deletions cut 0 bases from V and 6 bases from J, with 8 bases between. The germline V gene has CDR1 LGHNA and CDR2 YNFKEQ. The CDR3 is 14 residues long. CDR3 protein: CASSQDILAGELFF. As DNA, the CDR3 is TGTGCCAGCAGCCAAGATATTCTAGCCGGGGAGCTGTTTTTT.

The J gene is TRBJ2-2, the V gene TRBV19, with D perhaps matching TRBD2 (5 bases). CDR3 size: 15 residues. The germline V and J ends were trimmed by 6 bases and 1 base, with 12 bases remaining between them. Germline V CDR1 and CDR2: LNHDA, SQIVND (reference sequence). The CDR3 is CASRGVEVNTGELFF. CDR3 sequence (DNA): TGTGCCAGTAGGGGAGTGGAAGTGAACACCGGGGAGCTGTTTTTT.

CDR3 nucleotide sequence: TGTGCCAGCAGCGACACTAGCGGCTTCTACAATGAGCAGTTCTTC. Translating gives CASSDTSGFYNEQFF. This sequence joins TRBV7-2 and TRBJ2-1, with 8 nucleotides matching TRBD2. V dropped 5 bases and J dropped 3; count of bases not matched to a gene: 6. The CDR3 has 15 residues. CDR1 SGHTA and CDR2 FQGNSA come from the germline V gene.

Worth noting for this clone: Other DNA sequences in this sample translate to the same CDR3. This chain connects TRBV18 to TRBJ2-1; the match to TRBD1 covers 8 bases. The CDR3 sequence is 15 residues long. Trimming removed 2 bases from V and 2 bases from J; junction bases left unmatched: 2. Per germline, CDR1 KGHSH and CDR2 LQKENI. CDR3 amino acids: CASSPGTGAYNEQFF. The CDR3 DNA reads TGTGCCAGCTCACCAGGGACAGGCGCCTACAATGAGCAGTTCTTC. Drawing the rest from reference TRBV18 and TRBJ2-1, the complete variable domain is NAGVMQNPRHLVRRRGQEARLRCSPMKGHSHVYWYRQLPEEGLKFMVYLQKENIIDESGMPKERFSAEFPKEGPSILRIQQVVRGDSAAYFCASSPGTGAYNEQFFGPGTRLTVL.

The V call is TRBV5-1, the J call TRBJ1-2, with D tentatively TRBD1 (5 bases). Looked up from germline, CDR1 is SGHRS and CDR2 is YFSETQ. The length of the CDR3 is 15 residues. V lost 3 bases, J lost 0 bases, and 12 bases lay in between. For the CDR3, the DNA is TGCGCCAGCAGCTGGGGGGTGGCAGCTAACTATGGCTACACCTTC. Translation: CASSWGVAANYGYTF.